This paragraph reports one TCR beta chain. Assay used: immunoSEQ multiplex PCR; TCRdb lists only in-frame clones, some missing. The sample contains more than 300,000 clones, about 88% of which appear only once. As to treatment: around 19 received Ad26.COV2.S at low or high dose, single or two shots; about five received placebo; per-sample allocation not given. Each sample was drawn 63 days after the first injection (of vaccine or placebo). An Ad26 vector carrying the Wuhan-strain SARS-CoV-2 spike served as the vaccine. This specimen belongs to a study of Ad26.COV2.S vaccination and SARS-CoV-2 variants. The germline gives CDR1 MDHEN, CDR2 SYDVKM. Trimming removed 3 bases from V and 4 bases from J; junction bases left unmatched: 7. The CDR3 sequence is 16 residues long.

Sequenced here: peripheral blood, sampled in a trial of Ad26.COV2.S vaccine versus placebo. The chain recombines TRBV28 with TRBJ2-1, with 9 positions matching TRBD2. The TCR comes from a person between 18 and 60 years old who received the Ad26.COV2.S COVID-19 vaccine or a placebo. The CDR3 region is CASSFLSSGEYNEQFF. The CDR3 nucleotides are TGTGCCAGCAGTTTCTTATCTAGCGGGGAATACAATGAGCAGTTCTTC.